This T cell receptor beta chain comes out of a study of T cell responses to AZD1222 COVID-19 vaccine. Sequenced by immunoSEQ multiplex PCR; TCRdb stores in-frame clones only, minus some. Of about 150,000 clones listed, approximately 90% were seen once; the top ten hold 6.9%. V trimming: 4 bases; J trimming: 6 bases; junction bases outside the gene matches: 1. CDR1 is WNHNN, CDR2 SYGVQD, per germline (reference sequence). This CDR3 spans 13 amino acids. This TCR was sampled from an adult who had recovered from COVID-19. This sample comprised peripheral blood, obtained after recovery from COVID-19. The chain has TRBV10-1 and TRBJ2-2; 8 bases align to TRBD2. The CDR3 region is CASSGGLAGELFF. As DNA, the CDR3 is TGCGCCAGCAGTGGGGGACTAGCCGGGGAGCTGTTTTTT.